This T cell receptor (beta chain) was profiled in a study of blood T cell repertoires in COVID-19. Study information: Sample material is recorded as cDNA or gDNA derived from T cells, B-cell-depleted T cells, or PBMCs.

Per the original methods: Reference gene primer amplification gave estimated nucleated cell counts. Only in-frame clones appear in the TCRdb table, and some are missing; sequencing was by immunoSEQ multiplex PCR. That table furnishes V, J and clone size, whereas the DNA furnished D and trimming. The sample records about 220,000 clones, around four fifths being singletons. V was shortened by 6 bases and J by 4 bases, with 15 bases between the two germline ends. The CDR3 has 14 residues. Germline V gives CDR1 MDHEN, CDR2 SYDVKM. The TCR originated in an older woman who had recovered from COVID-19. The genes are TRBV28 and TRBJ1-1; D is ambiguous. Source material: peripheral blood. CDR3 sequence reads: CASRTGEVVTEAFF. The DNA of the CDR3 is TGTGCCAGCAGGACTGGAGAGGTCGTCACTGAAGCTTTCTTT.